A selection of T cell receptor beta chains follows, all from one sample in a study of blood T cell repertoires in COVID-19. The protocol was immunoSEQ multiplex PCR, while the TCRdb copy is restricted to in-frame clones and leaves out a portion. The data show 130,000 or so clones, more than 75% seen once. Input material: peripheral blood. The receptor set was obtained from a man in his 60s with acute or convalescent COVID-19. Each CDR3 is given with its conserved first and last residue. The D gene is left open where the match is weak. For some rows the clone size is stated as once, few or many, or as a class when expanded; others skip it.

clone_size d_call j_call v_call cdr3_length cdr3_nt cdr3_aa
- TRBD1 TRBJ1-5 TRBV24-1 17 TGTGCCACCAGTGATTACTCCAGGGGGCTAGGGGATCAGCCCCAGCATTTT CATSDYSRGLGDQPQHF
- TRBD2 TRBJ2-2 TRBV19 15 TGTGCCAGTAGTGTAAAAGCGGGGTGGACCGGGGAGCTGTTTTTT CASSVKAGWTGELFF
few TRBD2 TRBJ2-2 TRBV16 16 TGTGCCAGCAGCCATGCCCTAGCGGGAGCCACCGGGGAGCTGTTTTTT CASSHALAGATGELFF
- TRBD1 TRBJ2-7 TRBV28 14 TGTGCCAGCAGATCGTTTGGGGACAGGGACGAGCAGTACTTC CASRSFGDRDEQYF
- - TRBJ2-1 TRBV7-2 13 TGTGCCAGCAGCTTAGCTCAGTCAAATGAGCAGTTCTTC CASSLAQSNEQFF
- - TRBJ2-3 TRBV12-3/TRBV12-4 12 TGTGCCAGCAGTTTCGCAGGGGATACGCAGTATTTT CASSFAGDTQYF
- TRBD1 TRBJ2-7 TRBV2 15 TGTGCCAGCAGTGGACCCGGGACAGGGCCTAACGAGCAGTACTTC CASSGPGTGPNEQYF
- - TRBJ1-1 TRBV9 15 TGTGCCAGCAGCCCCCGACAGTGGACGAACACTGAAGCTTTCTTT CASSPRQWTNTEAFF
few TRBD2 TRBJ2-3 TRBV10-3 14 TGTGCCATCAGTGAGCCGAGCGGGAAGGATACGCAGTATTTT CAISEPSGKDTQYF
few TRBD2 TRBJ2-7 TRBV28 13 TGTGCCAGCAGTTTATTGTCGGGGACTAATAAGTACTTC CASSLLSGTNKYF
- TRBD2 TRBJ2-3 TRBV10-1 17 TGCGCCAGCAGTTACAGGCACCGCGGGAGCGGCACAGATACGCAGTATTTT CASSYRHRGSGTDTQYF
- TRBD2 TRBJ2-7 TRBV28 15 TGTGCCAGCACTGGAGGAGCGGGGATTCGTGGCGAGCAGTACTTC CASTGGAGIRGEQYF
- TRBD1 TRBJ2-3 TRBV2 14 TGTGCCAGCAGTGGACAGGGGTATACAGATACGCAGTATTTT CASSGQGYTDTQYF
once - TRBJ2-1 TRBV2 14 TGTGCCAGCACATTTAGTGGTACCTACAATGAGCAGTTCTTC CASTFSGTYNEQFF
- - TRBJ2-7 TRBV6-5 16 TGTGCCAGCAGTTACGCAACACAGGGGAGGACCTACGAGCAGTACTTC CASSYATQGRTYEQYF
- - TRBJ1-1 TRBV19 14 TGTGCCAGTAGTAGCCAGGCAGCGGACACTGAAGCTTTCTTT CASSSQAADTEAFF
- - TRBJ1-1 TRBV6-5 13 TGTGCCAGCAGTTTTGCGGGGAGAACTGAAGCTTTCTTT CASSFAGRTEAFF
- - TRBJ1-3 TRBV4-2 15 TGTGCCAGCAGCCAGGAGGGGAGTGGAAGAAACACCATATATTTT CASSQEGSGRNTIYF
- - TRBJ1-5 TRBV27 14 TGTGCCAGCAGTTTCAGCAGGGGCAATCAGCCCCAGCATTTT CASSFSRGNQPQHF
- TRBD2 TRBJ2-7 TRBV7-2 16 TGTGCCAGCAGCCCGGTGGGGGGACTAGTGACCTACGAGCAGTACTTC CASSPVGGLVTYEQYF
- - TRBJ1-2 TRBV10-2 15 TGCGCCAGTAGAATCTCTATTACAGGCCCCTATGGCTACACCTTC CASRISITGPYGYTF
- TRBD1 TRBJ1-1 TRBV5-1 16 TGCGCCAGCAGCTGGGGAAGGGACAGATATAACACTGAAGCTTTCTTT CASSWGRDRYNTEAFF
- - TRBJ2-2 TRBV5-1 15 TGCGCCAGCAGCCTCGGACACCTGGGCACCGGGGAGCTGTTTTTT CASSLGHLGTGELFF
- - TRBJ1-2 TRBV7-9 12 TGTGCCAGCAGCCGTGAAAATGGCGGCTACACCTTC CASSRENGGYTF
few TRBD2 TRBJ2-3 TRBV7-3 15 TGTGCCAGCAGCTTAATGGCGGGAGGAGGGGATACGCAGTATTTT CASSLMAGGGDTQYF
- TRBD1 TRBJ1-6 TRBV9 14 TGTGCCAGCAGCGGCGACAGGGGGCCAGCACCCCTCCACTTT CASSGDRGPAPLHF
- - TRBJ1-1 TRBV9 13 TGTGCCAGCAGCTCAACACCGAACACTGAAGCTTTCTTT CASSSTPNTEAFF
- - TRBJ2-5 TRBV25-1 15 TGTGCCAGCAGTGAACTGTCCGAACTCCAAGAGACCCAGTACTTC CASSELSELQETQYF
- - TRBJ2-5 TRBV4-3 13 TGCGCCAGCAGCCAAGCCAGCCACCGGGCCCAGTACTTC CASSQASHRAQYF
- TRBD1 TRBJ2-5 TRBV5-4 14 TGTGCCAGCAGCTTAACAGGGGTCCCAGAGACCCAGTACTTC CASSLTGVPETQYF
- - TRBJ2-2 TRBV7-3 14 TGTGCCAGCAGCTTATCAGAGGGCACCGGGGAGCTGTTTTTT CASSLSEGTGELFF
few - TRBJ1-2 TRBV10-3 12 TGTGCCATCAGTGAACAGGACTATGGCTACACCTTC CAISEQDYGYTF
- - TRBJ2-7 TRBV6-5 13 TGTGCCAGCAGTCCCCGGGATCCCAACGAGCAGTACTTC CASSPRDPNEQYF
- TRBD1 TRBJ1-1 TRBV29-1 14 TGCAGCGGCACTACAGGGGGAAGGAACACTGAAGCTTTCTTT CSGTTGGRNTEAFF
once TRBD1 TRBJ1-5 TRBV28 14 TGTGCCAGCAGTTTATTCAGGGGGCATCAGCCCCAGCATTTT CASSLFRGHQPQHF
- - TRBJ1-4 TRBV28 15 TGTGCCAGCAGTCGCAGGGCCATAACTAATGAAAAACTGTTTTTT CASSRRAITNEKLFF
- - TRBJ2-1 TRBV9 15 TGTGCCAGCAGCTCCTCGGGGTGGGGGGACAATGAGCAGTTCTTC CASSSSGWGDNEQFF
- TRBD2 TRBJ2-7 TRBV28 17 TGTGCCAGCAGTTTGGGGCGGGGACTAGCGGGAGCCCACGAGCAGTACTTC CASSLGRGLAGAHEQYF
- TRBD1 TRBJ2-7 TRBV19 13 TGTGCCAGTAGTGTGGACAGGGGCTACGGGCAGTACTTC CASSVDRGYGQYF
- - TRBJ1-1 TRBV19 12 TGTGCCAGTAAGCGCAGGGAAGGTGAAGCTTTCTTT CASKRREGEAFF
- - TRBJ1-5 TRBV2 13 TGTGCCAGCAGTGAGTCCGGGTATCGGCCCCAGCATTTT CASSESGYRPQHF
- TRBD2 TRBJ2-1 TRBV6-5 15 TGTGCCAGCAGTCCCGGACTAGCGGGATATCATGAGCAGTTCTTC CASSPGLAGYHEQFF
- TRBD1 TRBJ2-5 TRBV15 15 TGTGCCACAACCCCGACAGGGGGAAGAACGGAGACCCAGTACTTC CATTPTGGRTETQYF
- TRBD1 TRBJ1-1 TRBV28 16 TGTGCCAGCAGAAGAAAAGCCGGGACAGGGATAGCGGAAGCTTTCTTT CASRRKAGTGIAEAFF
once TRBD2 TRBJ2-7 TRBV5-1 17 TGCGCCAGCAGCATCGACCTAGCGGGAGGGCCGCCTTACGAGCAGTACTTC CASSIDLAGGPPYEQYF
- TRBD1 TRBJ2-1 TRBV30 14 TGTGCCTGGAGTAAGGGACAGGTGATTAATGAGCAGTTCTTC CAWSKGQVINEQFF
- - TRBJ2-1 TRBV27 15 TGTGCCAGCAGTTTGGACACGAGCTCCTACAATGAGCAGTTCTTC CASSLDTSSYNEQFF
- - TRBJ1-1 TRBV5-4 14 TGTGCCAGCACCCGGTCAGGTCGGAACACTGAAGCTTTCTTT CASTRSGRNTEAFF
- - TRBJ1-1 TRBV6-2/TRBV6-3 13 TGTGCCAGCAGTCTAACAGAGTTGGGTGAAGCTTTCTTT CASSLTELGEAFF
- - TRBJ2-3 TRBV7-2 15 TGTGCCAGCAGCCATAGTAACGATCGCACAGATACGCAGTATTTT CASSHSNDRTDTQYF
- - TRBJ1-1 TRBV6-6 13 TGTGCCAGCAGTGCGACAGCACCCACTGAAGCTTTCTTT CASSATAPTEAFF
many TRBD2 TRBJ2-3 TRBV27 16 TGTGCCAGCAGTTTGGGGACTAGCGGGTTCACAGATACGCAGTATTTT CASSLGTSGFTDTQYF
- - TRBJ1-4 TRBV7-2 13 TGTGCCAGCAGGTCCAGGGTAGAGGAAAAACTGTTTTTT CASRSRVEEKLFF
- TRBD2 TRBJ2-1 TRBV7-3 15 TGTGCCAGCAGCTTAAATCTAGCGGGAGCGGATGAGCAGTTCTTC CASSLNLAGADEQFF
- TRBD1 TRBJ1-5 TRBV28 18 TGTGCCAGCAGGTCCGGGACAGGGGGCCCGATTAGCAATCAGCCCCAGCATTTT CASRSGTGGPISNQPQHF
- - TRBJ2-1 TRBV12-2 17 TGTGCAAGTCGCCCCGCGGGGGGCAGGGTGGTAGCTGGTGAGCAGTTCTTC CASRPAGGRVVAGEQFF
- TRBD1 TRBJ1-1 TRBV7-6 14 TGTGCCAGCAGCCAGACAGGGGCGGGCACTGAAGCTTTCTTT CASSQTGAGTEAFF